This entry lists 13 T cell receptor beta chains sequenced from one sample in a study of T cells in Graves' hyperthyroidism and ophthalmopathy (dated 2019 in TCRdb). Library preparation used multiplex PCR. Sequencing took place on an Illumina HiSeq 2000. Amplification of TCR beta CDR3 regions was carried out from RNA transcripts. For the first round of RT-PCR on the TCR CDR3, the HTBI primer set was used together with the Qiagen OneStep RT-PCR kit. Starting from the raw public reads, TCRdb applied fastp trimming at Q25, assembled clones with MiXCR and retained in-frame beta chains. Every CDR3 protein is listed once, alongside the most common genes and DNA of its rows. The sample table holds some 600,000 distinct CDR3 sequences, of which roughly 13% were seen once. The ten largest account for about 5.8% of the sample. Source material: blood. These receptor sequences come from a woman in her 30s with Graves' hyperthyroidism that later progressed to Graves' ophthalmopathy.

This clonotype has at least ten counts. This chain links TRBV4-1 with TRBJ1-1; D call uncertain. V was shortened by 2 bases and J by 1 base, with 8 bases between the two germline ends. Germline values: CDR1 MGHRA, CDR2 YSYEKL. This CDR3 has 14 residues. The CDR3 bases are TGCGCCAGCAGCCAATACGACACGAACACTGAAGCTTTCTTT. Encoded protein: CASSQYDTNTEAFF.

In this sample, this clonotype turned up many times. The chain links TRBV28 to TRBJ1-1; perhaps TRBD1 as D (6 bases). The CDR3 is 15 amino acids. Germline V lookup: CDR1 MDHEN, CDR2 SYDVKM. The germline V and J ends were trimmed by 3 bases and 0 bases, with 11 bases remaining between them. The CDR3: CASSLEQGMNTEAFF. Here the CDR3 DNA reads TGTGCCAGCAGTTTGGAACAGGGCATGAACACTGAAGCTTTCTTT.

This clonotype was detected ten times or more. J is TRBJ2-7 and V is TRBV6-1; tentative D call: TRBD2 (6 bases). The ends were cut back, 1 base at V and 4 bases at J, with 11 bases in the middle. This CDR3 is built from 14 residues. Germline V gene sequence: CDR1 MNHNS, CDR2 SASEGT. The CDR3 nucleotides are TGTGCCAGCAGTGAAGAGGGGAGGAGGTACGAGCAGTACTTC. Its translation is CASSEEGRRYEQYF.

This clonotype was seen more than once but under ten times. The rearrangement uses TRBV5-1 and TRBJ1-4; D not certain. Trimming stripped 4 bases from V and 0 bases from J, with 13 bases between. CDR1 is SGHRS, CDR2 YFSETQ, per germline. The CDR3 is 16 amino acids. CDR3: CASSPQPPATNEKLFF. For the CDR3, the DNA is TGCGCCAGCAGCCCACAGCCCCCGGCAACTAATGAAAAACTGTTTTTT.

This clonotype was observed at least ten times. V gene TRBV19 combines with J gene TRBJ2-1; D call uncertain. Looked up from germline, CDR1 is LNHDA and CDR2 is SQIVND (reference sequence). The CDR3 runs to 14 residues. Trimming left V 11 bases short and J 7 bases short, with 21 bases between. CDR3 residues: CASSAARLGNEQFF. For the CDR3, the DNA is TGTGCCTCCTCGGCGGCCAGGCTTGGGAATGAGCAGTTCTTC. Full variable domain (remainder filled in from reference TRBV19 and TRBJ2-1): DGGITQSPKYLFRKEGQNVTLSCEQNLNHDAMYWYRQDPGQGLRLIYYSQIVNDFQKGDIAEGYSVSREKKESFPLTVTSAQKNPTAFYLCASSAARLGNEQFFGPGTRLTVL.

V is TRBV27 and J is TRBJ2-7; 9 nucleotides align to TRBD2. The CDR3 runs 17 residues. In germline, CDR1 is MNHEY, CDR2 SMNVEV (reference sequence). Losses at the gene ends were 5 bases for V and 3 bases for J; bases not matched to a gene: 14. The CDR3 is CASSPKGWREGYYEQYF. The DNA for the CDR3 is TGTGCCAGCAGTCCCAAGGGATGGCGGGAGGGGTACTACGAGCAGTACTTC.

As for this clonotype: This could be a read error, since a much larger clone is one nucleotide away. The conserved closing phenylalanine or tryptophan is absent in this CDR3, likely reflecting a read error. The rearrangement joins TRBV24-1 to TRBJ1-1; D remains ambiguous. The germline V gene has CDR1 KGHDR and CDR2 SFDVKD. Trimming removed 2 bases from V and 1 base from J, with 4 bases in between. This CDR3 has 13 residues. This chain's CDR3 is CATSDSENTEAFL. Here the CDR3 DNA reads TGTGCCACCAGTGATTCAGAGAACACTGAAGCTTTCCTT.

The chain links TRBV11-2 to TRBJ2-5; D is undetermined. Germline CDR1 SGHAT, CDR2 FQNNGV. The CDR3 runs to 13 residues. V dropped 5 bases and J dropped 2 bases, with 9 bases sitting between them. CDR3 residues: CASSRLLQETQYF. Written as DNA, the CDR3 is TGTGCCAGCAGCCGACTTTTACAAGAGACCCAGTACTTC.

This clonotype was picked up many times. This rearrangement joins TRBV6-1 to TRBJ2-3; 7 nucleotides match TRBD2. The CDR3 totals 17 residues. V lost 5 bases and J lost 4; bases outside the gene matches: 15. CDR1 is MNHNS, CDR2 SASEGT, per germline. In DNA, the CDR3 is TGTGCCAGCAGTTATAAGGGAGGGCCGCTGGGCGCAGATACGCAGTATTTT. Its translation: CASSYKGGPLGADTQYF.

Turning to this clonotype: A much larger clone is a single base away; this may be a read error. The CDR3 does not end in the conserved phenylalanine or tryptophan, so this is likely a read error. This chain links TRBV6-2 or TRBV6-3 with TRBJ1-4, with D maybe TRBD1 (6 bases). The CDR3 extends over 13 amino acids. Trimming removed 7 bases at V and 4 bases at J, with 10 bases between. Per germline, CDR1 MNHEY and CDR2 SVGEGT. This CDR3 reads CASNGQINEKLFL. DNA of the CDR3: TGTGCCAGCAACGGACAGATTAATGAAAAACTGTTTCTT.

The gene calls are TRBV2 and TRBJ2-7; D is perhaps TRBD1 (5 bases). Germline loops: CDR1 SNHLY, CDR2 FYNNEI. The V end lost 6 bases, the J end lost 0 bases, and 9 bases lay between the germline ends. This CDR3 comprises 13 residues. CDR3 region: CASSRQSSYEQYF. The CDR3 nucleotides read TGTGCCAGCAGCAGACAGAGCTCCTACGAGCAGTACTTC.

This clonotype was seen many times. This sequence joins TRBV6-5 and TRBJ1-1; 10 bases agree with TRBD1. The CDR3 totals 13 residues. V was pared by 2 bases and J by 11 bases, with 5 bases of the junction left unmatched. Germline V gene data show CDR1 as MNHEY and CDR2 as SVGAGI. The DNA for the CDR3 is TGTGCCAGCAGTTACCTGACAGGGGGCGATGCTTTCTTT. The encoded protein is CASSYLTGGDAFF.

At least ten counts were recorded for this clonotype. V gene TRBV4-2 combines with J gene TRBJ2-1; 8 bases are a match to TRBD1. The germline gives CDR1 LGHNA, CDR2 YNFKEQ. This CDR3 is 14 amino acids long. The ends lost 1 base at V and 9 bases at J; junction bases unmatched: 5. The CDR3 nucleotides are TGTGCCAGCAGCCAAGTGATGGACAGGGCTGAGCAGTTCTTC. Its protein product is CASSQVMDRAEQFF.